The rows below give T cell receptor beta chains drawn from one sample of a study of blood T cells in healthy people across ages. TCRdb recomputed calls from the 5' RACE reads with MiXCR, one row per CDR3 protein. Found here are more than 1,000,000 distinct CDR3 sequences, around 25% of them singletons; the top ten hold around 0.75%. These data also featured in a second study, about T cells of mothers and their children.

The sequencing sample was made of blood. Source of these receptors: a girl aged 2 to 9 in good health. Each CDR3 is given with its conserved first and last residue. The D gene is left open where the match is weak. For some rows the clone size is stated as once, few or many, or as a class when expanded; others skip it.

j_gene: TRBJ1-2
len: 14
abundance: NA
v_gene: TRBV12-3/TRBV12-4
d_gene: TRBD1
CDR3nt: TGTGCCAGCACCGATCTCGGGACAGGGCATGGCTACACCTTC
CDR3aa: CASTDLGTGHGYTF

j_gene: TRBJ2-4
len: 19
abundance: NA
v_gene: TRBV29-1
d_gene: TRBD1
CDR3nt: TGCAGCGTTGAAGCTGGTGTGACAGGGGAAGGGAGCGACAAAAACATTCAGTACTTC
CDR3aa: CSVEAGVTGEGSDKNIQYF

j_gene: TRBJ2-3
len: 14
abundance: NA
v_gene: TRBV20-1
d_gene: NA
CDR3nt: TGCAGTGCTAGACTGGCAGGCTCGGCAGATACGCAGTATTTT
CDR3aa: CSARLAGSADTQYF

j_gene: TRBJ2-3
len: 17
abundance: NA
v_gene: TRBV4-2
d_gene: TRBD2
CDR3nt: TGTGCCAGCAGCCCAGAAGGTGGGCGGGAGGCCGCAGATACGCAGTATTTT
CDR3aa: CASSPEGGREAADTQYF

j_gene: TRBJ2-7
len: 14
abundance: NA
v_gene: TRBV11-2
d_gene: TRBD1
CDR3nt: TGTGCCAGCAGCTCTATACAGGGGCGAAGCGAGCAGTACTTC
CDR3aa: CASSSIQGRSEQYF

j_gene: TRBJ2-3
len: 14
abundance: few
v_gene: TRBV20-1
d_gene: TRBD2
CDR3nt: TGCAGTGCAGGATCCCCGGGGAGGGCAGATACGCAGTATTTT
CDR3aa: CSAGSPGRADTQYF

j_gene: TRBJ2-1
len: 17
abundance: NA
v_gene: TRBV4-2
d_gene: NA
CDR3nt: TGTGCCAGCAGCCAAGATTGGCAGGGGTCGTTATACAATGAGCAGTTCTTC
CDR3aa: CASSQDWQGSLYNEQFF

j_gene: TRBJ1-1
len: 17
abundance: few
v_gene: TRBV20-1
d_gene: NA
CDR3nt: TGCAGTGCTAGAAGTCTTCAGGTCGTGGGAACGAACACTGAAGCTTTCTTT
CDR3aa: CSARSLQVVGTNTEAFF

j_gene: TRBJ1-2
len: 15
abundance: NA
v_gene: TRBV11-2
d_gene: NA
CDR3nt: TGTGCCAGCAGCTTAGATGCGGGGAATGGCTATGGCTACACCTTC
CDR3aa: CASSLDAGNGYGYTF

j_gene: TRBJ1-6
len: 15
abundance: few
v_gene: TRBV6-5
d_gene: TRBD1
CDR3nt: TGTGCCAGCAGTTACACAGGGGCTGGAAATTCACCCCTCCACTTT
CDR3aa: CASSYTGAGNSPLHF

j_gene: TRBJ1-1
len: 16
abundance: NA
v_gene: TRBV7-9
d_gene: NA
CDR3nt: TGTGCCAGCAGTACACCCGGAGGGGGGATGAACACTGAAGCTTTCTTT
CDR3aa: CASSTPGGGMNTEAFF

j_gene: TRBJ2-5
len: 15
abundance: NA
v_gene: TRBV29-1
d_gene: NA
CDR3nt: TGCAGCGTTGAAGAAGGGCAACGGATCCAAGAGACCCAGTACTTC
CDR3aa: CSVEEGQRIQETQYF

j_gene: TRBJ2-5
len: 17
abundance: few
v_gene: TRBV11-2
d_gene: NA
CDR3nt: TGTGCCAGCAGCTTAGATTCGCCGGATCGGCGCCAAGAGACCCAGTACTTC
CDR3aa: CASSLDSPDRRQETQYF

j_gene: TRBJ2-2
len: 16
abundance: many
v_gene: TRBV6-1
d_gene: TRBD1
CDR3nt: TGTGCCAGCAGTGAACTCCTGACAGGGGACACCGGGGAGCTGTTTTTT
CDR3aa: CASSELLTGDTGELFF

j_gene: TRBJ2-1
len: 12
abundance: NA
v_gene: TRBV29-1
d_gene: NA
CDR3nt: TGCAGCGTTGATCCGGTCGTCAATGAGCAGTTCTTC
CDR3aa: CSVDPVVNEQFF

j_gene: TRBJ1-1
len: 14
abundance: few
v_gene: TRBV20-1
d_gene: NA
CDR3nt: TGCAGTGCTAGACTACCTTCTGACAGTTTACAAGCTTTCTTT
CDR3aa: CSARLPSDSLQAFF

j_gene: TRBJ1-6
len: 16
abundance: many
v_gene: TRBV24-1
d_gene: NA
CDR3nt: TGTGCCACCAGTGATTTGGACGGAGGAGTGAATTCACCCCTCCACTTT
CDR3aa: CATSDLDGGVNSPLHF

j_gene: TRBJ2-7
len: 15
abundance: NA
v_gene: TRBV15
d_gene: NA
CDR3nt: TGTGCCACCAGCAGAGCCCGGACCCCGACCTACGAGCAGTACTTC
CDR3aa: CATSRARTPTYEQYF

j_gene: TRBJ2-6
len: 15
abundance: few
v_gene: TRBV24-1
d_gene: NA
CDR3nt: TGTGCCACCAGCCATGGAACCTCTGGGGCCAACGTCCTGACTTTC
CDR3aa: CATSHGTSGANVLTF

j_gene: TRBJ2-6
len: 13
abundance: few
v_gene: TRBV6-1
d_gene: NA
CDR3nt: TGTGCCAGCAGTGAGACAGAGGCCAACGTCCTGACTTTC
CDR3aa: CASSETEANVLTF

j_gene: TRBJ2-1
len: 17
abundance: few
v_gene: TRBV4-3
d_gene: TRBD2
CDR3nt: TGCGCCAGCAGCCAAGTTGTAGGAGCGGGGGGGCATGGTGAGCAGTTCTTC
CDR3aa: CASSQVVGAGGHGEQFF

j_gene: TRBJ2-5
len: 13
abundance: few
v_gene: TRBV29-1
d_gene: NA
CDR3nt: TGCAGCGTTGACGGGGGGCGCTTGGAGACCCAGTACTTC
CDR3aa: CSVDGGRLETQYF

j_gene: TRBJ2-3
len: 15
abundance: NA
v_gene: TRBV6-6
d_gene: NA
CDR3nt: TGTGCCAGCACTCTCCTGGGGGGCGAAGGAGATACGCAGTATTTT
CDR3aa: CASTLLGGEGDTQYF

j_gene: TRBJ2-5
len: 12
abundance: few
v_gene: TRBV12-3/TRBV12-4
d_gene: NA
CDR3nt: TGTGCCAGCAGTTTTAGATGGGAGACCCAGTACTTC
CDR3aa: CASSFRWETQYF

j_gene: TRBJ2-5
len: 16
abundance: NA
v_gene: TRBV5-1
d_gene: TRBD2
CDR3nt: TGCGCCAGCAGCCCTGAGGGCGGGAGTCGTTTGGAGACCCAGTACTTC
CDR3aa: CASSPEGGSRLETQYF

j_gene: TRBJ2-6
len: 16
abundance: NA
v_gene: TRBV14
d_gene: NA
CDR3nt: TGTGCCAGCAGCCGATTGCAGGGGACTGGGGCCAACGTCCTGACTTTC
CDR3aa: CASSRLQGTGANVLTF

j_gene: TRBJ2-6
len: 16
abundance: few
v_gene: TRBV4-1
d_gene: NA
CDR3nt: TGCGGCAGCAGCCCCTCGGCGGGCTCTGGGGCCAACGTCCTGACTTTC
CDR3aa: CGSSPSAGSGANVLTF